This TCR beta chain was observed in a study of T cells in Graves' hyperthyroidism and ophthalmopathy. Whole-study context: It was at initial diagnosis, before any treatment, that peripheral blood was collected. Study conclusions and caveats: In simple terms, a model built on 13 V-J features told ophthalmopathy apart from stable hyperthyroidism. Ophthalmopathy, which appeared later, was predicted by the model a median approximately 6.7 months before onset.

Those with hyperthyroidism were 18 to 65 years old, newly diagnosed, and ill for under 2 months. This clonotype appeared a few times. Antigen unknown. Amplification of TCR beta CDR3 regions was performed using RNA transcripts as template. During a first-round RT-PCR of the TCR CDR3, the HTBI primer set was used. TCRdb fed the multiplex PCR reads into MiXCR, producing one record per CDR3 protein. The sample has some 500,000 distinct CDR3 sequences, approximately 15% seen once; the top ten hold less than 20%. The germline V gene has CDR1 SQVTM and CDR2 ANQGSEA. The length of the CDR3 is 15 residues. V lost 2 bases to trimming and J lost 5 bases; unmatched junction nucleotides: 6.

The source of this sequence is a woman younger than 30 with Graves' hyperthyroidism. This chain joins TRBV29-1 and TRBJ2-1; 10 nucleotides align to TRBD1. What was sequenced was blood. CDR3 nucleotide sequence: TGCAGCGTTGAACCGGGACAGGGGACAAACAATGAGCAGTTCTTC. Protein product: CSVEPGQGTNNEQFF.